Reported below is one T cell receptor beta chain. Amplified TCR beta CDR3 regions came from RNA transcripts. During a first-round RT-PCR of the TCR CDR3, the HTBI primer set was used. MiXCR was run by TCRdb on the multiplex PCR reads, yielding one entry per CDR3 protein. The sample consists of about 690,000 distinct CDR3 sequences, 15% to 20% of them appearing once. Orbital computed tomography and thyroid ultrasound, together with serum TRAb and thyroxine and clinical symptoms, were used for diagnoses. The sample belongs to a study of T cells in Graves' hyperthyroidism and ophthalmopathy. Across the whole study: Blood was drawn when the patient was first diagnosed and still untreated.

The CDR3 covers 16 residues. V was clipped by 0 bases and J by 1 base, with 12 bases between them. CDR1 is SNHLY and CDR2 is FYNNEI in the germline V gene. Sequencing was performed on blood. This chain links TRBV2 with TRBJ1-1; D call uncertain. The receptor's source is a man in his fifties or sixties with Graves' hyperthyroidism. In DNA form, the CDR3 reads TGTGCCAGCAGTGAAGCGCGGCGGCGGGGGAACACTGAAGCTTTCTTT. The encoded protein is CASSEARRRGNTEAFF.